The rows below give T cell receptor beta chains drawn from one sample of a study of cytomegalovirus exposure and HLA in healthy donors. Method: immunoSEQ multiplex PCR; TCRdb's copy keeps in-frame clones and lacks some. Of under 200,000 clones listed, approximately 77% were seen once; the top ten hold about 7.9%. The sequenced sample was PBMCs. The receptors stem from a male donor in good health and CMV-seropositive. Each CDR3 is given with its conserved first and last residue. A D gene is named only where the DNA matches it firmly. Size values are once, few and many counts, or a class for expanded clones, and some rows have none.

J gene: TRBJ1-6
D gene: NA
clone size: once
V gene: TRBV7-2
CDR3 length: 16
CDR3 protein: CASSLKGVSYNSPLHF
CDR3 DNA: TGTGCCAGCAGCTTAAAGGGGGTTTCCTATAATTCACCCCTCCACTTT

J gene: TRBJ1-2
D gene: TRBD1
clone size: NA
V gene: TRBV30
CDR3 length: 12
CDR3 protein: CAWKQGAGGYTF
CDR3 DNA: TGTGCCTGGAAACAGGGGGCAGGGGGCTACACCTTC

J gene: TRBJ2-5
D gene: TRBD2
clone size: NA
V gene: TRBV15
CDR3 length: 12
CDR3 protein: CATSPGLPTQYF
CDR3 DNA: TGTGCCACCTCCCCGGGACTACCTACCCAGTACTTC

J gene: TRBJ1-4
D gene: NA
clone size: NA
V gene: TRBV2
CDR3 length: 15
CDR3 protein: CASSLNQGRAEKLFF
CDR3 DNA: TGTGCCAGCAGCCTCAATCAGGGGAGGGCTGAAAAACTGTTTTTT

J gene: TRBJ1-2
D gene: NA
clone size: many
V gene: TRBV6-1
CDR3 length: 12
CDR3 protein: CASSTGYYGYTF
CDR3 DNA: TGTGCCAGTTCAACAGGGTACTATGGCTACACCTTC

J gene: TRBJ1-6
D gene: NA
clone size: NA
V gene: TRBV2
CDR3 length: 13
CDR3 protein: CASRREGESPLHF
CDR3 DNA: TGTGCCAGCAGGAGGGAGGGGGAATCACCCCTCCACTTT

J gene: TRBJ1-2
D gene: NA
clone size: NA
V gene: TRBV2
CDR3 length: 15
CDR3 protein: CASSEEAGVNYGYTF
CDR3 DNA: TGTGCCAGCAGTGAAGAGGCAGGGGTTAACTATGGCTACACCTTC

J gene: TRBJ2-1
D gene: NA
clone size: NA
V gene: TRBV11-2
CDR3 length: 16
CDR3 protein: CASSENRRLGYNEQFF
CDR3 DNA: TGTGCCAGCAGCGAAAACAGGCGGCTGGGATACAATGAGCAGTTCTTC

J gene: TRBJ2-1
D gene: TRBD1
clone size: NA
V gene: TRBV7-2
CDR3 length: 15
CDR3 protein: CASSFTGTGFHEQFF
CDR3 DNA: TGTGCCAGCAGCTTCACCGGGACAGGGTTCCATGAGCAGTTCTTC

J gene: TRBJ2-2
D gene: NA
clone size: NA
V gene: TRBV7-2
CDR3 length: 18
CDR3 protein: CASSSPTPREGSTGELFF
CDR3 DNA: TGTGCCAGCAGCTCACCGACCCCGAGGGAAGGAAGCACCGGGGAGCTGTTTTTT

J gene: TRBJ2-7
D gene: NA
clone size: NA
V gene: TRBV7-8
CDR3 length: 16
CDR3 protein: CASRGPWPDPIDEQYF
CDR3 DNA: TGTGCCAGCCGTGGGCCCTGGCCCGATCCTATCGACGAGCAGTACTTC

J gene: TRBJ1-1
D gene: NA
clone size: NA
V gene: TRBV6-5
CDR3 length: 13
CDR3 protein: CASTATGNTEAFF
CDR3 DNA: TGTGCCAGCACGGCGACAGGGAACACTGAAGCTTTCTTT

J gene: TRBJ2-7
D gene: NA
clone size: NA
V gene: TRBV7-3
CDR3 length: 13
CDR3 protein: CASSLVGGYEQYF
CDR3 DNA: TGTGCCAGCAGCTTAGTGGGGGGCTACGAGCAGTACTTC

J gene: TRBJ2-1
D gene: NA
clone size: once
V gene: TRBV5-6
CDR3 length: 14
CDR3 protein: CASSPPGSYNEQFF
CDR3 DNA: TGTGCCAGCAGCCCGCCGGGCTCCTACAATGAGCAGTTCTTC

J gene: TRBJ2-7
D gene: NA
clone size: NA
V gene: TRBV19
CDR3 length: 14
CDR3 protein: CASRSGGTAYEQYF
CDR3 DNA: TGTGCCAGCAGGTCTGGGGGGACAGCCTACGAGCAGTACTTC

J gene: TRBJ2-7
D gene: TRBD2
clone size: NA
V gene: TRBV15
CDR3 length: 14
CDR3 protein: CATSRASGGYEQYF
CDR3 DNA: TGTGCCACCAGCAGAGCGAGCGGGGGCTACGAGCAGTACTTC

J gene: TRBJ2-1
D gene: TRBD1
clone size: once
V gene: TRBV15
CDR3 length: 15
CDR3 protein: CATNAPGQGSNEQFF
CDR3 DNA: TGTGCCACCAACGCACCGGGACAGGGATCCAATGAGCAGTTCTTC

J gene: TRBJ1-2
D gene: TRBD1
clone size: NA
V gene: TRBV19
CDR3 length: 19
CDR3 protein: CATQRAPWDRGPGLHGYTF
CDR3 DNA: TGTGCCACCCAAAGGGCCCCATGGGACAGGGGGCCCGGGTTGCATGGCTACACCTTC

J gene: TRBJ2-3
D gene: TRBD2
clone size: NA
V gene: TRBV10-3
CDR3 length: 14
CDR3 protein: CAIGGGLDGDTQYF
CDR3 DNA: TGTGCCATCGGGGGGGGACTAGACGGAGATACGCAGTATTTT

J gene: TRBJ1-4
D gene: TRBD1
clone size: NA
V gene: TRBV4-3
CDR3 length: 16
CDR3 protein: CASSQEAGGSTRKLFF
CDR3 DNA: TGCGCCAGCAGCCAAGAGGCAGGGGGATCCACTCGTAAACTGTTTTTT

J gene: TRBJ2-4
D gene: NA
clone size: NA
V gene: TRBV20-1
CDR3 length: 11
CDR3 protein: CSALDREIQYF
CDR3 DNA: TGCAGTGCCCTGGACCGGGAAATTCAGTACTTC

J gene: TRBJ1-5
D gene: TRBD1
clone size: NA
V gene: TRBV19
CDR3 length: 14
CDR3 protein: CASSEGQGNQPQHF
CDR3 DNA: TGTGCCAGTAGTGAAGGACAGGGGAACCAGCCCCAGCATTTT

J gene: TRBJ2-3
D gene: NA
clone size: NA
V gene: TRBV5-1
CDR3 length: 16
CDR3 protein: CASSLEGLGGTDTQYF
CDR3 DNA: TGCGCCAGCAGCTTGGAAGGGCTAGGGGGCACAGATACGCAGTATTTT

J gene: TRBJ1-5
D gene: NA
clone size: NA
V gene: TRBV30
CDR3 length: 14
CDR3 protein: CAWSPSYSNQPQHF
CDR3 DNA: TGTGCCTGGAGCCCGTCCTATAGCAATCAGCCCCAGCATTTT

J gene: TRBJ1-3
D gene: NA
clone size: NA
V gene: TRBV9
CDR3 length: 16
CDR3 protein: CASSVLGADSGNTIYF
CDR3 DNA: TGTGCCAGCAGCGTTTTAGGGGCAGACTCTGGAAACACCATATATTTT

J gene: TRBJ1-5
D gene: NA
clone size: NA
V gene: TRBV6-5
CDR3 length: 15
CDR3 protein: CASSSAEGGNQPQHF
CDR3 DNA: TGTGCCAGCAGTTCTGCGGAAGGGGGCAATCAGCCCCAGCATTTT

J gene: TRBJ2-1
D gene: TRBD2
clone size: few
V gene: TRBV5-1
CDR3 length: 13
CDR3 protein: CASGLAGINEQFF
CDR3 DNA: TGCGCCAGCGGACTAGCGGGGATCAATGAGCAGTTCTTC

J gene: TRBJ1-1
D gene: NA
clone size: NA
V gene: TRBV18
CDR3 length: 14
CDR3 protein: CASSPGLMNTEAFF
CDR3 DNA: TGTGCCAGCTCACCGGGACTGATGAACACTGAAGCTTTCTTT

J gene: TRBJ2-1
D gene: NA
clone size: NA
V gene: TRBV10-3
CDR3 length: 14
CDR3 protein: CAISPLGGRGEQFF
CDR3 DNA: TGTGCCATCAGTCCCTTGGGGGGACGAGGTGAGCAGTTCTTC

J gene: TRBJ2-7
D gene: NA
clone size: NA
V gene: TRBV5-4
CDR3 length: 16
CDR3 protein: CASSFSGGGASHEQYF
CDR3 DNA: TGTGCCAGCAGCTTCTCGGGAGGGGGCGCTTCCCACGAGCAGTACTTC

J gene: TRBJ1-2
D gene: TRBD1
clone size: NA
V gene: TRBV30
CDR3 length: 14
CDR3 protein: CAWSTGGGAYGYTF
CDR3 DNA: TGTGCCTGGAGTACGGGAGGGGGCGCCTATGGCTACACCTTC

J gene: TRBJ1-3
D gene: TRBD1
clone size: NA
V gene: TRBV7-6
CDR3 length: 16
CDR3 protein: CASSLKGDSSGNTIYF
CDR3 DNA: TGTGCCAGCAGCTTAAAAGGGGACAGCTCTGGAAACACCATATATTTT

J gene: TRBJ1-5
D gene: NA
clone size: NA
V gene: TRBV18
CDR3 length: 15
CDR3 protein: CASSQIQDSNQPQHF
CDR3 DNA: TGTGCCAGCTCCCAAATACAGGATAGCAATCAGCCCCAGCATTTT

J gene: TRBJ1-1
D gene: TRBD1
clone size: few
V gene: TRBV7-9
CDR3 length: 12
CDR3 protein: CASSSGGTEAFF
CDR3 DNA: TGTGCCAGCAGCTCAGGGGGCACTGAAGCTTTCTTT